Sequencing of this TCR beta chain was carried out in a study of radiotherapy plus CTLA-4 blockade in lung cancer. Assay: immunoSEQ multiplex PCR; the TCRdb copy retains only in-frame clones and omits some. Among some 110,000 clones listed, 81% were seen once. Study findings and constraints: Early blood T cell clone dynamics reportedly forecast response best, with interferon-beta.

CDR1 is SGHDT, CDR2 YYEEEE, per germline. CDR3 size: 13 residues. V lost 1 base and J 13 bases, leaving 12 bases between the germline ends. Comments on this clone: Its target is not known.

Chemo-refractory metastatic non-small-cell lung cancer patients were treated with focal radiation plus CTLA-4 blockade with ipilimumab. The specimen comprised peripheral blood, sampled from a patient treated with radiotherapy plus ipilimumab. The chain combines TRBV5-6 with TRBJ1-6, with no clear D. The origin of this receptor is a human donor with non-small cell lung cancer that progressed on radiotherapy plus ipilimumab. Some clones in this sample may be carry-over from other donors' samples. The CDR3 region is CASSLRADQPLHF. CDR3 DNA sequence: TGTGCCAGCAGCTTGAGGGCGGATCAGCCCCTCCACTTT.